These T cell receptor beta chains were read from a single sample in a study of CD8 T cells in Susac syndrome. MiXCR, applied by TCRdb to the immunoSEQ multiplex PCR reads, yields one record per CDR3 protein. The data contain about 140,000 distinct CDR3 sequences, around 95% of them singletons. The specimen was CD4+ T cells from PBMCs. The receptors shown here come from a human donor with multiple sclerosis. Both conserved end residues are trimmed from each CDR3. Rows may omit the clone size; those that give it use once, few, many or a size class.

12 | TRBV29-1 | once | SVTLGQTGNTIY
12 | TRBV12-3/TRBV12-4 | NA | ASRHRQGHGEAF
12 | TRBV20-1 | once | SASALAATDTQY
12 | TRBV12-3/TRBV12-4 | NA | ASSLGRSAYEQY
15 | TRBV5-1 | NA | ASSSGLAGMVVDIQY
15 | TRBV11-1 | NA | ASSSPGGAGKNTEAF
16 | TRBV3-1 | NA | ASSQDPAGGFASSEQY
9 | TRBV11-2 | once | ASSQEGTQY
11 | TRBV6-2/TRBV6-3 | NA | ASSLRGPDGYT
10 | TRBV15 | NA | ATGDRQETQY
13 | TRBV3-1 | NA | ASSPLAGGLNEQF
13 | TRBV14 | NA | ASRFGGAFTGELF
12 | TRBV19 | NA | ASLSANGANVLT
11 | TRBV5-1 | NA | ASSIGTGLQSD
14 | TRBV27 | NA | ASSPRRPATNYGYT
12 | TRBV28 | NA | ASSPPGQGMPQH
13 | TRBV24-1 | NA | ATSSIQGAFNEQF
12 | TRBV3-1 | NA | ASSDLQGNTEAF
12 | TRBV2 | NA | ASSENWGTGELF
12 | TRBV29-1 | NA | SGLGPTYQETQY
14 | TRBV9 | NA | ASSAGLAGDGKTQY
10 | TRBV20-1 | NA | SIRQAGNTIY
12 | TRBV20-1 | NA | SAVPDRGVGEQY
15 | TRBV13 | once | ASSLSLQGTRNTEAF
11 | TRBV29-1 | NA | SSAAGQGYGYT
10 | TRBV29-1 | few | SVGRVEEKLF
11 | TRBV25-1 | NA | ASTLSSYNEQF
11 | TRBV24-1 | NA | ATSAPRVGEQF
13 | TRBV5-1 | NA | ASSFGGQSTDTQY
16 | TRBV27 | NA | ASSMGQGIATSTDTQY
13 | TRBV13 | NA | ASSSKGTPGTEAF
13 | TRBV7-2 | NA | ASSLMGQGTHEQY
13 | TRBV20-1 | NA | SAIRTQLPYTEAF
10 | TRBV29-1 | NA | SVVRDTDTQY
11 | TRBV12-3/TRBV12-4 | NA | ASSLQGFYGYT
9 | TRBV5-4 | once | ASSVTGELF
11 | TRBV9 | NA | ASSPTVGGELF
10 | TRBV29-1 | few | SFGQEPGTQY
12 | TRBV19 | NA | ASTADGVGNTIY
16 | TRBV15 | NA | ATSRGDWKTGSNQPQH
11 | TRBV6-1 | few | ASSATGNYGYT
11 | TRBV24-1 | NA | ATSDLHHNEQF
13 | TRBV6-5 | NA | ATRPRSSYNSPLH
13 | TRBV1 | NA | TSSQDGLAALTQY
14 | TRBV5-1 | NA | ASREPSDPSTDTQY
10 | TRBV20-1 | NA | SARERGDTQY
14 | TRBV28 | NA | ASSSASAGASNEQF